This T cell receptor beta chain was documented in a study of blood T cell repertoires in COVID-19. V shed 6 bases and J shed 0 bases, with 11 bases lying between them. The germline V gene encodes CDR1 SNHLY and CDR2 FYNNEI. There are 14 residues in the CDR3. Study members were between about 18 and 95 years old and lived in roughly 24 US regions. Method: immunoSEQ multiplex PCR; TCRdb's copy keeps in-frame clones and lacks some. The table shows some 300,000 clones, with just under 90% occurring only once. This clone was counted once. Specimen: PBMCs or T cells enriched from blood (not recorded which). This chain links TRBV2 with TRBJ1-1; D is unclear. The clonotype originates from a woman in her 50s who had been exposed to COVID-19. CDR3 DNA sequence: TGTGCCAGCAGGCGACGGGATTTGAACACTGAAGCTTTCTTT. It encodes CASRRRDLNTEAFF.